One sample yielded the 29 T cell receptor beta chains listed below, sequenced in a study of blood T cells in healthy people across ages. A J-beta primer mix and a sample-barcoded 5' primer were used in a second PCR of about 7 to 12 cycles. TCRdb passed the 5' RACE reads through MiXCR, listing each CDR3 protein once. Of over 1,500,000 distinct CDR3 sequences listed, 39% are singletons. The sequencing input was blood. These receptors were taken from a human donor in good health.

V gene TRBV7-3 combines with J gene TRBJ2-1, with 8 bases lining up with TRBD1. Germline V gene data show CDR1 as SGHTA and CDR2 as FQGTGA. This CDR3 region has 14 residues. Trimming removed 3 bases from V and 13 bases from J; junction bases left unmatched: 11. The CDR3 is CASSFQGARETQFF. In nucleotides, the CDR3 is TGTGCCAGCAGCTTTCAGGGGGCTCGGGAGACCCAGTTCTTC.

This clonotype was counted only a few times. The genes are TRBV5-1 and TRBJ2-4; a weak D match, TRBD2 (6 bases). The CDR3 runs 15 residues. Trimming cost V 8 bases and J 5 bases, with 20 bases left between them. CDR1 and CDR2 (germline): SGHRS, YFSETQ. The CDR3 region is CASTTGSGVQNIQYF. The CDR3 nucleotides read TGCGCCAGTACTACGGGGTCGGGGGTCCAAAACATTCAGTACTTC.

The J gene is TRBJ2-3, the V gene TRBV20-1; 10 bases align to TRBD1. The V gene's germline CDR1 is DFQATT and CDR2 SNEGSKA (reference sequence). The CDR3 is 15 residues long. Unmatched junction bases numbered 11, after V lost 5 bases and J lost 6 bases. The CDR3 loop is CSAYTGTGVGDTQYF. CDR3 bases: TGCAGTGCTTACACCGGGACAGGGGTTGGCGATACGCAGTATTTT.

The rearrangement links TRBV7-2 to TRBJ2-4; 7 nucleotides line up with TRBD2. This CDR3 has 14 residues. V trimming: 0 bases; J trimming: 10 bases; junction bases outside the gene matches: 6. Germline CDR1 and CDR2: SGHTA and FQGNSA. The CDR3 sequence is CASSLAEGGIIQYF. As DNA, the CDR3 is TGTGCCAGCAGCTTAGCCGAGGGAGGGATAATTCAGTACTTC.

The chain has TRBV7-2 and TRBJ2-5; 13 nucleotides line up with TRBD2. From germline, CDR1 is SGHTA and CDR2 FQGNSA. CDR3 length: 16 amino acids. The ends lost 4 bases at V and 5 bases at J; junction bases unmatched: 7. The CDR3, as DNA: TGTGCCAGCAGCTCGGGGACTAGCGGGGTGGGGGAGACCCAGTACTTC. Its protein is CASSSGTSGVGETQYF.

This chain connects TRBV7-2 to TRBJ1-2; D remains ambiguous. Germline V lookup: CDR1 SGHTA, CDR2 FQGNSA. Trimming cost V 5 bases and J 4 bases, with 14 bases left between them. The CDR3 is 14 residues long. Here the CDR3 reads CASSPSLFSYGYTF. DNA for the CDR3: TGTGCCAGCAGCCCCTCCCTTTTCAGCTATGGCTACACCTTC.

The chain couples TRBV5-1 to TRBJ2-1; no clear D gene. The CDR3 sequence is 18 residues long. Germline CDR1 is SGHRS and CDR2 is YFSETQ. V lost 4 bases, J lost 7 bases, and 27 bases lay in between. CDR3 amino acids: CASSLWPRTTGSPNEQFF. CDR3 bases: TGCGCCAGCAGCCTGTGGCCACGGACGACTGGTTCACCAAATGAGCAGTTCTTC.

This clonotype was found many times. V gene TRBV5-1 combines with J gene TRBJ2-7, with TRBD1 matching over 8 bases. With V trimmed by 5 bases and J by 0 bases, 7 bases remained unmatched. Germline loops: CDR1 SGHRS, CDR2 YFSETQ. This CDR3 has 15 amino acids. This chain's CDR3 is CASSLSGTGSYEQYF. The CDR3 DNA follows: TGCGCCAGCAGTCTCTCCGGGACAGGCTCCTACGAGCAGTACTTC.

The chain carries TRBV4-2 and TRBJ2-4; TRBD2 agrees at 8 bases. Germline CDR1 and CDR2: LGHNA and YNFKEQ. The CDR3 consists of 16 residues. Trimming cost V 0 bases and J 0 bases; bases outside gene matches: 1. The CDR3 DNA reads TGTGCCAGCAGCCAAGAACTAGCGGTAGCCAAAAACATTCAGTACTTC. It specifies CASSQELAVAKNIQYF.

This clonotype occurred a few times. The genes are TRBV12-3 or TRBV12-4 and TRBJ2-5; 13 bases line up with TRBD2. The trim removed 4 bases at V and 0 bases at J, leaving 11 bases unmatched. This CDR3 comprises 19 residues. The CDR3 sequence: CASSSRTSGGYSYQETQYF. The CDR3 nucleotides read TGTGCCAGCAGTTCTCGGACTAGCGGGGGCTATTCGTACCAAGAGACCCAGTACTTC.

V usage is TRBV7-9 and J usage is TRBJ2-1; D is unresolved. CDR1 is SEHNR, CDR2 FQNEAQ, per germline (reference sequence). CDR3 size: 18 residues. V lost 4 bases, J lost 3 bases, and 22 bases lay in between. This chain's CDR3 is CASSSTAATQLGYNEQFF. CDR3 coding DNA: TGTGCCAGCAGCTCGACGGCGGCTACCCAATTGGGCTACAATGAGCAGTTCTTC.

CDR3 in amino acids: CASSVGDSRSYEQYF. The CDR3 DNA sequence: TGTGCCAGCAGCGTAGGGGACAGCAGATCCTACGAGCAGTACTTC. This rearrangement joins TRBV9 to TRBJ2-7, with 7 bases fitting TRBD1. V gave up 0 bases and J gave up 1 base; unmatched junction bases: 4. Germline CDR1 and CDR2: SGDLS and YYNGEE. The CDR3 loop spans 15 amino acids.

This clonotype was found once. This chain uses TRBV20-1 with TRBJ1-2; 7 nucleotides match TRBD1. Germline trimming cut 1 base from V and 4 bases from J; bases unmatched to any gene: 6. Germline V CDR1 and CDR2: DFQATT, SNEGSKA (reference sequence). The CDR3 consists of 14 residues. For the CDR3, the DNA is TGCAGTGCTAGAGCGGACAGGCTCAGCTATGGCTACACCTTC. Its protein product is CSARADRLSYGYTF.

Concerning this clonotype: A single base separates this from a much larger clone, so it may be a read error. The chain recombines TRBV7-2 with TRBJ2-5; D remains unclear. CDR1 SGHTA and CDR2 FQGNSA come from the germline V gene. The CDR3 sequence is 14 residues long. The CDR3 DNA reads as TGTGCCTGCAGCTTAGGCCTGGTGGGGGAGACCCAGTACTTC. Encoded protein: CACSLGLVGETQYF. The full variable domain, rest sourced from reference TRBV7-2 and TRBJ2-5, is GAGVSQSPSNKVTEKGKDVELRCDPISGHTALYWYRQSLGQGLEFLIYFQGNSAPDKSGLPSDRFSAERTGGSVSTLTIQRTQQEDSAVYLCACSLGLVGETQYFGPGTRLLVL.

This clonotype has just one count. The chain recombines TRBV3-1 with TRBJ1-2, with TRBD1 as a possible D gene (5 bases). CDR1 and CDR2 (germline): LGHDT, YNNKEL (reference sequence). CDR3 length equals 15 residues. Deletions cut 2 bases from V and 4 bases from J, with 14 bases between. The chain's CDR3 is CASSQNPEGAYGYTF. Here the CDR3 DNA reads TGTGCCAGCAGCCAAAACCCGGAAGGGGCCTATGGCTACACCTTC.

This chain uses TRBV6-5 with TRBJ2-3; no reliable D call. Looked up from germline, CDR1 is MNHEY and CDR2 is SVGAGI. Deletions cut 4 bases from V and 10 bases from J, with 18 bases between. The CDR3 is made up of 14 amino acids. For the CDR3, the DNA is TGTGCCAGCAGTTCCCCCGGGCGGAAGGACGCGCAGTATTTT. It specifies CASSSPGRKDAQYF.

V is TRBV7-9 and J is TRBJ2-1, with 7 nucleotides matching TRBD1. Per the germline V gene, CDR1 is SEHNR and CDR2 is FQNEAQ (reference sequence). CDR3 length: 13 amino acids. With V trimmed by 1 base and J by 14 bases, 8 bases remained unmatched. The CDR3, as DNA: TGTGCCAGCAGCTTAGGGTCACCGACAGGGAAGTTCTTC. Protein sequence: CASSLGSPTGKFF. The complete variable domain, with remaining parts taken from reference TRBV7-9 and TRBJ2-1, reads DTGVSQNPRHKITKRGQNVTFRCDPISEHNRLYWYRQTLGQGPEFLTYFQNEAQLEKSRLLSDRFSAERPKGSFSTLEIQRTEQGDSAMYLCASSLGSPTGKFFGPGTRLTVL.

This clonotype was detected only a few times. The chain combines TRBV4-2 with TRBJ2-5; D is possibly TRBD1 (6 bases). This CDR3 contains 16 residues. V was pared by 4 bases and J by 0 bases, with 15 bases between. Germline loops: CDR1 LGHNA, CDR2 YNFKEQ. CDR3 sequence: CASSPLRGGNQETQYF. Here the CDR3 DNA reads TGTGCCAGCAGCCCCTTGAGAGGGGGAAACCAAGAGACCCAGTACTTC.

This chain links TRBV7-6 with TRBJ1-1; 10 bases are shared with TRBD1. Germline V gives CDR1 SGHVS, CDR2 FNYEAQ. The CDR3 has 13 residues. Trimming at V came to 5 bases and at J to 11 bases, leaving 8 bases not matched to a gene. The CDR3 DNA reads TGTGCCAGCAGCCAAGACCCGGGACAGGGGGCTTTCTTT. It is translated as CASSQDPGQGAFF. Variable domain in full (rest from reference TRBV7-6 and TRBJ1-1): GAGVSQSPRYKVTKRGQDVALRCDPISGHVSLYWYRQALGQGPEFLTYFNYEAQQDKSGLPNDRFSAERPEGSISTLTIQRTEQRDSAMYRCASSQDPGQGAFFGQGTRLTVV.

The CDR3 coding sequence is TGTGCCAGCAGCTTAGGGGACAGGGGATCCCACGAGCAGTACTTC. Translated, it gives CASSLGDRGSHEQYF. The chain combines TRBV7-2 with TRBJ2-7; 10 positions match TRBD1. V shed 1 base, J shed 5 bases, and the junction held 5 bases outside the gene matches. Germline V gene sequence: CDR1 SGHTA, CDR2 FQGNSA. There are 15 residues in the CDR3.

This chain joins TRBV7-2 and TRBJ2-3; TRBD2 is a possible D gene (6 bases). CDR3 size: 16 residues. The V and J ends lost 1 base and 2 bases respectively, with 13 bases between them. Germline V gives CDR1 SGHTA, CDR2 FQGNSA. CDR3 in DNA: TGTGCCAGCAGCTTAGGCGGGGAGAGATACACAGATACGCAGTATTTT. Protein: CASSLGGERYTDTQYF.

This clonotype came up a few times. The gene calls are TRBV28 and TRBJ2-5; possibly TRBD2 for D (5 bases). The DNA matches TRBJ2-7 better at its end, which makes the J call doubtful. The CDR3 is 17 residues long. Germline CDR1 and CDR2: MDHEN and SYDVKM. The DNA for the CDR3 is TGTGCCAGCAGTTTATCTCGCCGGGGTTTACCCACCTACGAGCAGTACTTC. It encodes CASSLSRRGLPTYEQYF.

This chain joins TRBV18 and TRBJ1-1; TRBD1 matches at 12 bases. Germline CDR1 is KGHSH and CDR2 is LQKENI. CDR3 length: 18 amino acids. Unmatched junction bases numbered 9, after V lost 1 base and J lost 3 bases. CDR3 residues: CASSPRSGQGARDTEAFF. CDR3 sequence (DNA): TGTGCCAGCTCACCACGGTCGGGACAGGGGGCGCGAGACACTGAAGCTTTCTTT.

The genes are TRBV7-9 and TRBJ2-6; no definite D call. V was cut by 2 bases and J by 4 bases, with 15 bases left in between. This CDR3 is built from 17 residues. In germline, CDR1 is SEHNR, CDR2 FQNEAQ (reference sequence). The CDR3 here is CASSLYSLSMGANVLTF. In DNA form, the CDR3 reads TGTGCCAGCAGCTTATACAGCCTGAGTATGGGGGCCAACGTCCTGACTTTC. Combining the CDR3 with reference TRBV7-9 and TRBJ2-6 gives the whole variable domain DTGVSQNPRHKITKRGQNVTFRCDPISEHNRLYWYRQTLGQGPEFLTYFQNEAQLEKSRLLSDRFSAERPKGSFSTLEIQRTEQGDSAMYLCASSLYSLSMGANVLTFGAGSRLTVL.

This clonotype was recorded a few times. The CDR3 nucleotides read TGTGCCAGCAGTTTCGATATTTCCGGGGAGCTGTTTTTT. Translated, it gives CASSFDISGELFF. The chain links TRBV12-3 or TRBV12-4 to TRBJ2-2; no reliable D call. The germline V and J ends were trimmed by 3 bases and 6 bases, with 8 bases remaining between them. The CDR3 spans 13 residues.

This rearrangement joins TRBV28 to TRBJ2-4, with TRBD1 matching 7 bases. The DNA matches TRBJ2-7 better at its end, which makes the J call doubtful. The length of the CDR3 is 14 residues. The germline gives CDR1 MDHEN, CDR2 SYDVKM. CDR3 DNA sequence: TGTGCCAGCGTGCAGGACAGGATTGCCCCCGAGCAGTACTTC. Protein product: CASVQDRIAPEQYF.

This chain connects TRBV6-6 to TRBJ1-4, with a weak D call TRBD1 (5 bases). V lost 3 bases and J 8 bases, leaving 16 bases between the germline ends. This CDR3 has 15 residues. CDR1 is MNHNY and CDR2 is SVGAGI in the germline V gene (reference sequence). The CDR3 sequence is CASSYPRGIPEKLFF. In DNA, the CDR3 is TGTGCCAGCAGTTATCCCCGGGGCATCCCGGAAAAACTGTTTTTT.

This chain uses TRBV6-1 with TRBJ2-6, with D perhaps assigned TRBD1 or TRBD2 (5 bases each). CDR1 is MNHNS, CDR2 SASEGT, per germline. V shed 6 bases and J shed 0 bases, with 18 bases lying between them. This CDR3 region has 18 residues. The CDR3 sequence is CASSPARGAVSGANVLTF. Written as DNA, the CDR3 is TGTGCCAGCAGCCCCGCGCGAGGGGCTGTCTCTGGGGCCAACGTCCTGACTTTC.

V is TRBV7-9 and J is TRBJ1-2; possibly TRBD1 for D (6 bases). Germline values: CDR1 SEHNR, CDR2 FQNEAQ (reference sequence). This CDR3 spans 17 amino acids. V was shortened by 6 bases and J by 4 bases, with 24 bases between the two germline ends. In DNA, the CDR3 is TGTGCCAGCAGTTCCTCGATGGGGGCTCCGGGGGGCTATGGCTACACCTTC. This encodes CASSSSMGAPGGYGYTF.